A single sample is the source of the 3 T cell receptor beta chains below, sequenced in a study of T cell changes during pregnancy in multiple sclerosis. Assay used: immunoSEQ multiplex PCR; TCRdb lists only in-frame clones, some missing. The repertoire consists of around 38,000 clones, with under 95% occurring once and the leading ten covering more than 5%. The material was CD8+ T cells from peripheral blood mononuclear cells, obtained in the third trimester of pregnancy. The origin of the receptors is a female donor with multiple sclerosis, enrolled in a pregnancy study.

The V and J genes are TRBV29-1 and TRBJ2-7, with a weak D call TRBD2 (6 bases). Germline V gene data show CDR1 as SQVTM and CDR2 as ANQGSEA. The CDR3 consists of 13 residues. Trimming pared 0 bases from V and 2 bases from J, leaving 8 bases between. Here the CDR3 reads CSVEEEGPYEQYF. CDR3 coding DNA: TGCAGCGTTGAAGAGGAGGGACCCTACGAGCAGTACTTC.

This chain joins TRBV18 and TRBJ2-3; weak D call: TRBD2 (5 bases). The CDR3 contains 16 residues. Trimming removed 0 bases from V and 6 bases from J, with 16 bases in between. In germline, CDR1 is KGHSH, CDR2 LQKENI. CDR3 nucleotides: TGTGCCAGCTCACCACCGGTTACACCGGGCGGGGATACGCAGTATTTT. Translated, it gives CASSPPVTPGGDTQYF.

This chain uses TRBV6-5 with TRBJ2-7; 9 nucleotides match TRBD2. The germline V gene encodes CDR1 MNHEY and CDR2 SVGAGI. J gave up 5 bases and V 3 bases, and 8 bases lay outside the gene matches. CDR3 size: 15 residues. CDR3 nucleotide sequence: TGTGCCAGCAGTTATATTCTAGCGGGACTAAACGAGCAGTACTTC. Translated: CASSYILAGLNEQYF.